This T cell receptor beta chain appears in the sequencing data of a study of human T cells and chemical hapten exposure (dated by TCRdb to about 2021). In the study overall: For sensitization, 2% DPC in acetone was applied to a 2 cm by 2 cm area of upper inner arm skin. Weekly therapeutic DPC doses were additionally applied to the scalp of patients throughout the approximately 23-week study period. Patch testing was performed on the upper back with Finn chambers containing 0.01% DPC, and the patch tests were scored after 6 days according to International Contact Dermatitis Research Group standards. Most of the patients in the cohort were female, and the cohort covered alopecia areata with under or over 50% scalp involvement, alopecia totalis and alopecia universalis. Libraries were pooled for sequencing, and variation in per-sample TCR yields was attributed mainly to small differences in library volumes within the pool. The study tracked peripheral blood TCR repertoire changes in vivo during primary and secondary sensitization to the hapten diphenylcyclopropenone (DPC) in alopecia patients. Blood samples were taken from patients before sensitization (week 0) and at 2, 6 and about 24 weeks after DPC sensitization. Blood for TCR sequencing was provided by twenty-nine alopecia patients at one to four time points (pre-sensitization, 2, 6 and 24 weeks).

In regard to this clonotype: The antigen it recognizes is unknown. Base qualities are missing; no much larger clone stands one base away.

The library was prepared using RACE. The reads were generated on a NextSeq 500. During library preparation, unique molecular identifiers were attached to individual cDNA molecules so that TCRs could be counted in a quantitative, reproducible way. Both TCR alpha and TCR beta chains were sequenced from each blood RNA sample. On the study's bioinformatics: Samples had a median of 95,638 TCRs, with a range from 23,224 to 690,600. The Decombinator software suite was used to annotate the V, J and CDR3 of the TCR reads. To make PS versus PT1 abundance plots, every sample was subsampled to the same number of TCRs (28,000). TCRs were defined as expanded if absent before sensitization and observed at least eight times at the 2-week time point. Clones were called with MiXCR by TCRdb after fastp trimmed the public reads at Q25, and only in-frame beta chains were retained. Rows are unified per CDR3 protein, each entry keeping the most common DNA and genes. The V and J calls come from TCRdb's annotation, not from the publication. This sample holds 100,000 or so distinct CDR3 sequences; about 34% were observed only once. Jointly, the top ten make up approximately 3% of the sample.

The meaning of the sample's time point label: patch test 3, about 24 weeks after DPC sensitization. This sample's treatment or condition label indicates: therapeutic diphenylcyclopropenone sensitization with weekly scalp DPC. Blood at each patch-test visit was drawn before the patch test was applied. Patients were eligible if aged 18 to 70, diagnosed with alopecia and judged suitable for DPC therapy, and pregnant patients were excluded. Total RNA was extracted from unfractionated whole blood that had been collected in Tempus Blood RNA tubes. Reading the germline V gene gives CDR1 LGHNA and CDR2 YSLEER. The germline V and J ends show losses of 1 base and 5 bases respectively, and no gene match explains 9 bases of the junction. The cysteine opens and the phenylalanine closes a CDR3 of 16 amino acids. Kept here is only the CDR3 DNA, which spans 48 bases and is read in frame from base 1. What the research found in general, with its limitations: Because all patients had alopecia, a presumed autoimmune disease, the immune response of the patients might differ from that of healthy individuals. Repeated subsampling changed both the strength of the expansion versus patch-test correlation and the threshold at which that correlation became significant. Patch test score correlated positively with the number of PT1 expanded TCRs, reaching significance at thresholds 8, 16 and 32 but not at 4. Expanded TCRs formed significantly more large CDR3 similarity clusters than pre-sensitization or healthy control sets, consistent with antigen-driven responses. The number of TCRs above 1 in 1000 frequency did not change with DPC sensitization; there was no evidence of global repertoire structure alterations.

The receptor was derived from a man aged 40-49 years with alopecia areata. Some clones in this sample may be carry-over from other donors' samples. The chain uses TRBV4-3 and TRBJ2-3, and 7 bases in between align with TRBD1. This specimen was whole blood, taken in connection with sensitization to the hapten diphenylcyclopropenone (DPC). The CDR3 sequence is CASSQGGGSRVDTQYF. The DNA sequence is given as TGCGCCAGCAGCCAAGGAGGGGGCTCGCGGGTAGATACGCAGTATTTT.